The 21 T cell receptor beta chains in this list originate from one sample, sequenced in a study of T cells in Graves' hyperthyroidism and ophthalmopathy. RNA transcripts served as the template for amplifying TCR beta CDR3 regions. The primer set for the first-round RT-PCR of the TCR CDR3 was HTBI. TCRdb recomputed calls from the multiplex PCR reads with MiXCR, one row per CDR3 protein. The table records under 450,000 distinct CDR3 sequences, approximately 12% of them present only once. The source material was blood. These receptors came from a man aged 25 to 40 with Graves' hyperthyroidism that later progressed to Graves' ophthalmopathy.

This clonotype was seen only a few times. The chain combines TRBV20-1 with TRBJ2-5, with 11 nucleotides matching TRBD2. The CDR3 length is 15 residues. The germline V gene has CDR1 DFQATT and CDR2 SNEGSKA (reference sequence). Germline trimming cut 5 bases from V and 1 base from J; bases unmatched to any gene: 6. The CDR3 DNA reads TGCAGTGCTGAACATAGCGGGGGGGGCCAAGAGACCCAGTACTTC. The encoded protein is CSAEHSGGGQETQYF.

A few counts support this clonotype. The CDR3 DNA follows: TGCAGTCCTCTACTAGCGGGGACAGATACGCAGTATTTT. As protein: CSPLLAGTDTQYF. This chain uses TRBV20-1 with TRBJ2-3, with TRBD2 identical over 10 bases. The CDR3 totals 13 residues. Germline CDR1 is DFQATT and CDR2 is SNEGSKA (reference sequence). The ends lost 8 bases at V and 3 bases at J; junction bases unmatched: 5.

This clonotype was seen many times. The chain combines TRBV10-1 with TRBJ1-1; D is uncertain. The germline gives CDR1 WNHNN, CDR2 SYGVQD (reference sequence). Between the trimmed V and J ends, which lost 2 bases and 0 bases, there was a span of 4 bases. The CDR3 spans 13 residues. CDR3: CASSEKMNTEAFF. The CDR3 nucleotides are TGCGCCAGCAGTGAGAAGATGAACACTGAAGCTTTCTTT.

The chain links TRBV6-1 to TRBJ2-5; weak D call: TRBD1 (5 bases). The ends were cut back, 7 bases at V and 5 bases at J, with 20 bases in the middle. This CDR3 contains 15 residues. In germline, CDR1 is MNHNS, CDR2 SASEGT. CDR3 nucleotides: TGTGCCAGCACTACTACAGGTAGCTGGGTCGAGACCCAGTACTTC. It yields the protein CASTTTGSWVETQYF.

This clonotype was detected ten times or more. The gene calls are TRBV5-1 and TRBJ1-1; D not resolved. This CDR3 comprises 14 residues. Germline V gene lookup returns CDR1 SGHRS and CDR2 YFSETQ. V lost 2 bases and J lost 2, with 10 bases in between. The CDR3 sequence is CASSFPGLNTEAFF. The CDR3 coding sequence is TGCGCCAGCAGCTTCCCTGGGCTTAACACTGAAGCTTTCTTT.

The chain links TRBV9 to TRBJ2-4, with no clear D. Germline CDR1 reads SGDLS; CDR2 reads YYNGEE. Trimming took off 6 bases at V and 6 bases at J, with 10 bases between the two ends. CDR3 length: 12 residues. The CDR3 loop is CASKGPGNIQYF. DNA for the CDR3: TGTGCCAGCAAAGGGCCCGGAAACATTCAGTACTTC.

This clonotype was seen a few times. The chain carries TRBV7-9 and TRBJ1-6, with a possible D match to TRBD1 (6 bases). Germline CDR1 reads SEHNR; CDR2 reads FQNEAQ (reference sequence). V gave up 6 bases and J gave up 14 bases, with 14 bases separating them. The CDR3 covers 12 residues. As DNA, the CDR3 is TGTGCCAGCAGAGCGGACAGACCCGCCCTCCACTTT. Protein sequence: CASRADRPALHF.

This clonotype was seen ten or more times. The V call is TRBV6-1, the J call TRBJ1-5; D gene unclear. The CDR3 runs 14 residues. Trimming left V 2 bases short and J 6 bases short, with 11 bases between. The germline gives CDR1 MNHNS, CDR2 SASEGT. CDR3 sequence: CASSEQNTIQPQHF. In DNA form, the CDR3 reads TGTGCCAGCAGTGAACAGAACACTATTCAGCCCCAGCATTTT.

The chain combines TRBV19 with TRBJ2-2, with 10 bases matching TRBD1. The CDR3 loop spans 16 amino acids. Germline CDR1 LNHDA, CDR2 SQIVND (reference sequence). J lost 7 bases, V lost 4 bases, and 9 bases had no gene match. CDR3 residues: CASSTTGGARGGELFF. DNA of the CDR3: TGTGCCAGTAGTACGACAGGGGGCGCCCGGGGCGGGGAGCTGTTTTTT.

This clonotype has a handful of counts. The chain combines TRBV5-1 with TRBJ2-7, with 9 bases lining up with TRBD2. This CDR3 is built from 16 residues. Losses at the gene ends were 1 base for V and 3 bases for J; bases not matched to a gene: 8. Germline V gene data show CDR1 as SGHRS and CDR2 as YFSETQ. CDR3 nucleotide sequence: TGCGCCAGCAGCTTGTTTAGCGGGGGCCCCTTCTACGAGCAGTACTTC. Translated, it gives CASSLFSGGPFYEQYF.

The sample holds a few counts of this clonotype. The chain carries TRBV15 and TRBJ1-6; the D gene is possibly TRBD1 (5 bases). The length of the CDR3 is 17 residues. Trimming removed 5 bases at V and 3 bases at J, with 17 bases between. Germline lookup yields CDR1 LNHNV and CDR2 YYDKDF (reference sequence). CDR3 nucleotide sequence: TGTGCCACCAGCGCCCGGGGAGGGGAGTTCTATAATTCACCCCTCCACTTT. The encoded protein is CATSARGGEFYNSPLHF.

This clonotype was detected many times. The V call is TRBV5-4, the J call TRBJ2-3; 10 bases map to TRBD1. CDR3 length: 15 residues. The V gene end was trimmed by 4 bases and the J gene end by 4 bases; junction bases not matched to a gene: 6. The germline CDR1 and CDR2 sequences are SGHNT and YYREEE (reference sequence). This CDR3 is CASSVDRGSADTQYF. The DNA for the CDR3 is TGTGCCAGCAGCGTGGACAGGGGGAGCGCAGATACGCAGTATTTT. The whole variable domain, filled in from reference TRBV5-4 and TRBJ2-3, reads ETGVTQSPTHLIKTRGQQVTLRCSSQSGHNTVSWYQQALGQGPQFIFQYYREEENGRGNFPPRFSGLQFPNYSSELNVNALELDDSALYLCASSVDRGSADTQYFGPGTRLTVL.

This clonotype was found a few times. In nucleotides, the CDR3 is TGTGCCAGCAGTTTTTTTCGGGACAAAATTTTCTTC. It is translated as CASSFFRDKIFF. The chain is built from TRBV12-3 or TRBV12-4 and TRBJ2-1, with D perhaps matching TRBD1 (6 bases). The germline V and J ends were trimmed by 3 bases and 16 bases, with 16 bases remaining between them. CDR3 size: 12 residues.

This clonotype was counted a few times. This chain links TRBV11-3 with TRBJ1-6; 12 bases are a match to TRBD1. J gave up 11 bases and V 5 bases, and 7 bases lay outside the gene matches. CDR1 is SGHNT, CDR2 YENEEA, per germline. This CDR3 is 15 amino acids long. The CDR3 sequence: CASSPRDRGRPPLHF. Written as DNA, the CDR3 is TGTGCCAGCAGCCCGCGGGACAGGGGGCGTCCACCCCTCCACTTT. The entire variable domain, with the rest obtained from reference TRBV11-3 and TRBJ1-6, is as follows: EAGVVQSPRYKIIEKKQPVAFWCNPISGHNTLYWYLQNLGQGPELLIRYENEEAVDDSQLPKDRFSAERLKGVDSTLKIQPAELGDSAVYLCASSPRDRGRPPLHFGNGTRLTVT.

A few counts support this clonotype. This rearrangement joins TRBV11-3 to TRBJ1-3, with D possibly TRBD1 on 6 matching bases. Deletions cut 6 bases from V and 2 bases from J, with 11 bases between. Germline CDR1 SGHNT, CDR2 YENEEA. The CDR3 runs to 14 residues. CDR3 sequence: CASRIRGAGNTIYF. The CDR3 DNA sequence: TGTGCCAGCAGAATCAGGGGAGCTGGAAACACCATATATTTT.

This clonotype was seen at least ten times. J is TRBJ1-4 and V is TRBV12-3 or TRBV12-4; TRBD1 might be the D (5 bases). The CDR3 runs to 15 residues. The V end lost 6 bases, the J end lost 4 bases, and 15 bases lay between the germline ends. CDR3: CASRIGTLHNEKLFF. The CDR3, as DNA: TGTGCCAGCAGGATAGGGACTCTTCATAATGAAAAACTGTTTTTT.

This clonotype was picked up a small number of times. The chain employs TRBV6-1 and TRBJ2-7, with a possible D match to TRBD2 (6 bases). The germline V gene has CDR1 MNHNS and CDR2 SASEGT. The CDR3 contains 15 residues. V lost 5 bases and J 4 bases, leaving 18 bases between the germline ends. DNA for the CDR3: TGTGCCAGCAGTCCAGGGAGGAGGGCTGGATACGAGCAGTACTTC. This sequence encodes CASSPGRRAGYEQYF.

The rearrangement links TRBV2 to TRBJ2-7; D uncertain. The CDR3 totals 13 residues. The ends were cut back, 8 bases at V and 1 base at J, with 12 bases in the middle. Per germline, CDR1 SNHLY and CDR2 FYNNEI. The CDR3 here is CASGRWGSYEQYF. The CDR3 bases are TGTGCCAGCGGTCGTTGGGGATCCTACGAGCAGTACTTC.

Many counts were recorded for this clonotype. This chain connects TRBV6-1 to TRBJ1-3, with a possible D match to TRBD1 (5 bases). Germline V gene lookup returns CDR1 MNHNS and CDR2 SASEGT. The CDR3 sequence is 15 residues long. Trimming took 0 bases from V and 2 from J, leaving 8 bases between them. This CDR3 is CASSEALGPGNTIYF. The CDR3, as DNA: TGTGCCAGCAGTGAAGCCCTGGGACCTGGAAACACCATATATTTT.

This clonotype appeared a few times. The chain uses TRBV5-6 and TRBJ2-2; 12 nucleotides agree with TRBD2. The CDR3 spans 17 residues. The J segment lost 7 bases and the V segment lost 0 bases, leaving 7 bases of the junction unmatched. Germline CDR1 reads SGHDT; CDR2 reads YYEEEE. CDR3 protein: CASSLGLAGVYGGELFF. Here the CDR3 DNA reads TGTGCCAGCAGCTTGGGACTAGCGGGGGTTTATGGCGGGGAGCTGTTTTTT.

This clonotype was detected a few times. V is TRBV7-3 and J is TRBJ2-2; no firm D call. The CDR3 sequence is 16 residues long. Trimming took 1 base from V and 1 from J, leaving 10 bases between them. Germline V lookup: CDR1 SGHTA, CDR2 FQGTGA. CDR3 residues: CASSLNAAGNTGELFF. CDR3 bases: TGTGCCAGCAGCTTAAACGCTGCTGGGAACACCGGGGAGCTGTTTTTT. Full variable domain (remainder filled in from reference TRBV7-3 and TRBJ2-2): GAGVSQTPSNKVTEKGKYVELRCDPISGHTALYWYRQSLGQGPEFLIYFQGTGAADDSGLPNDRFFAVRPEGSVSTLKIQRTERGDSAVYLCASSLNAAGNTGELFFGEGSRLTVL.